The rows below give T cell receptor beta chains drawn from one sample of a study of control samples from healthy donors and cancer patients. TCRdb's table, derived via immunoSEQ multiplex PCR, lists solely in-frame clones and lacks some. The table lists fewer than 120,000 clones, 70% to 90% of them singletons, with around 3.9% in the top ten. Sequenced sample: PBMCs. Source of these receptors: a woman aged 60-75 years with lung cancer. CDR3s include the opening cysteine and the closing phenylalanine or tryptophan. D genes are given only for firm matches. Clone size, where shown, is once, few, many, or a class for clones that have expanded.

NA	TRBJ2-6	TRBV7-9	NA	CASSQGSGANVLTF	TGTGCCAGCAGTCAGGGGTCTGGGGCCAACGTCCTGACTTTC
NA	TRBJ2-3	TRBV2	TRBD2	CASSEMSSGTDTQYF	TGTGCCAGCAGTGAAATGTCTAGCGGGACAGATACGCAGTATTTT
once	TRBJ1-1	TRBV6-5	NA	CASSRLRGTEAFF	TGTGCCAGCAGTCGACTCAGGGGAACTGAAGCTTTCTTT
NA	TRBJ1-2	TRBV7-9	NA	CASSLVAGLNGYTF	TGTGCCAGCAGCTTGGTTGCAGGGTTGAATGGCTACACCTTC
NA	TRBJ1-2	TRBV6-5	NA	CASREAGQLGYTF	TGTGCCAGCAGAGAGGCGGGTCAGCTTGGCTACACCTTC
NA	TRBJ1-2	TRBV28	TRBD1	CASSKGGTIYGYTF	TGTGCCAGCAGTAAAGGGGGCACGATATATGGCTACACCTTC
NA	TRBJ2-3	TRBV12-3/TRBV12-4	NA	CASRKGIGPTQYF	TGTGCCAGCAGGAAGGGGATCGGGCCCACGCAGTATTTT
NA	TRBJ2-1	TRBV12-3/TRBV12-4	NA	CASTPSDNEQFF	TGTGCCAGCACCCCTTCAGACAATGAGCAGTTCTTC
NA	TRBJ1-2	TRBV7-9	TRBD1	CASSSTGTGGLFPNYGYTF	TGTGCCAGCAGCTCGACCGGGACAGGGGGCCTATTCCCTAACTATGGCTACACCTTC
once	TRBJ1-6	TRBV5-4	TRBD1	CASSQDRTNSPLHF	TGTGCCAGCAGCCAGGACAGGACAAATTCACCCCTCCACTTT